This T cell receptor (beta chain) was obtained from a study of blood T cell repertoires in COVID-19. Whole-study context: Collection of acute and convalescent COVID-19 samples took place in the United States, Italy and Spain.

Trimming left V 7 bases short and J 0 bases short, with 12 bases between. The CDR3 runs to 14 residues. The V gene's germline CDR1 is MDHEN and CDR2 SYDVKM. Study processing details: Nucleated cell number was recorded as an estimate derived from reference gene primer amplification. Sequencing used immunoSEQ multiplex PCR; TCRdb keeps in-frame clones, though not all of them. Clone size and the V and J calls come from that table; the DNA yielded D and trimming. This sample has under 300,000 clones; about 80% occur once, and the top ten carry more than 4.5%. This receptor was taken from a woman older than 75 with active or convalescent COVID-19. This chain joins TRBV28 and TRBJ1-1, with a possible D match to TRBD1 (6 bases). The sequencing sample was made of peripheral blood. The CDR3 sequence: CASTGGGLNTEAFF. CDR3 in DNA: TGTGCCAGCACGGGAGGGGGATTGAACACTGAAGCTTTCTTT.